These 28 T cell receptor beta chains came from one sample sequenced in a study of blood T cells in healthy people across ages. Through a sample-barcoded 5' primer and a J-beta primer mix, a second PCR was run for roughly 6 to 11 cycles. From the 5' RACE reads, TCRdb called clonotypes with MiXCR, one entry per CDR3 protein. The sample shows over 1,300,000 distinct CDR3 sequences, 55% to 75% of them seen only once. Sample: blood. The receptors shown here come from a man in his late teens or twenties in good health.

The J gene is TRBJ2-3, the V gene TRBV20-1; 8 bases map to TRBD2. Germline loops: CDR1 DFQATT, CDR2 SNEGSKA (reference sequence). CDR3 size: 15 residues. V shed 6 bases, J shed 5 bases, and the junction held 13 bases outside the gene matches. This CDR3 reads CSATTRGGLIDTQYF. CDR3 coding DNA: TGCAGTGCAACTACACGGGGGGGCTTAATAGATACGCAGTATTTT.

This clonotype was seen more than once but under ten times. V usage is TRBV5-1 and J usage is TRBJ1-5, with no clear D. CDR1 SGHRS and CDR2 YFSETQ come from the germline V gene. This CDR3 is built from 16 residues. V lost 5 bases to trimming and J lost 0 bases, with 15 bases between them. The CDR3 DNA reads TGCGCCAGCAGAGAGGCGACACTTAATAGCAATCAGCCCCAGCATTTT. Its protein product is CASREATLNSNQPQHF.

CDR3 loop: CSARGWRQGATDTQYF. CDR3 sequence (DNA): TGCAGTGCTAGAGGTTGGCGACAGGGGGCCACAGATACGCAGTATTTT. V usage is TRBV20-1 and J usage is TRBJ2-3; 10 bases are shared with TRBD1. Germline values: CDR1 DFQATT, CDR2 SNEGSKA (reference sequence). This CDR3 region has 16 residues. V shed 1 base, J shed 2 bases, and the junction held 6 bases outside the gene matches.

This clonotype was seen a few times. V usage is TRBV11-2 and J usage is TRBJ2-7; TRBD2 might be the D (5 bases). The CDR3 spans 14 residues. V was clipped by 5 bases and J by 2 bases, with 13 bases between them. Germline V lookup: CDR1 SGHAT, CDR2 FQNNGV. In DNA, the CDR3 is TGTGCCAGCAGCATGCGGGTTTTCCCCTACGAGCAGTACTTC. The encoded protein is CASSMRVFPYEQYF. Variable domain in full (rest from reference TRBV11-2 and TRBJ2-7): EAGVAQSPRYKIIEKRQSVAFWCNPISGHATLYWYQQILGQGPKLLIQFQNNGVVDDSQLPKDRFSAERLKGVDSTLKIQPAKLEDSAVYLCASSMRVFPYEQYFGPGTRLTVT.

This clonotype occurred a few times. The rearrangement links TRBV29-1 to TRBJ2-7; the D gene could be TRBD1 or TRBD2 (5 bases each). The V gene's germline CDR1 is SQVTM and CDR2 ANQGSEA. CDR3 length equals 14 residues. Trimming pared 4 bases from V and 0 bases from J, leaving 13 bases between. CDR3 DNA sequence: TGCAGCGTTGGGGGGACCGCGGCCTCCTACGAGCAGTACTTC. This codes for CSVGGTAASYEQYF.

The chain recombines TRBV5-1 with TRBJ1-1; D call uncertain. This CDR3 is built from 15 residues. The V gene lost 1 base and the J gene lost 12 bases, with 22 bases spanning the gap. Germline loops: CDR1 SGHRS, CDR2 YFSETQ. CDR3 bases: TGCGCCAGCAGCTTGAGATCTGCGGGCCTCGAGGTATCTTTCTTT. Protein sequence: CASSLRSAGLEVSFF.

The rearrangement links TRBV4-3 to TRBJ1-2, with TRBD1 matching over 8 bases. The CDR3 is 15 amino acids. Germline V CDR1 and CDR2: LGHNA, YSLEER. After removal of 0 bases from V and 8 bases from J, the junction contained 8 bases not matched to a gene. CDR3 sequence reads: CASSQDGADREGYTF. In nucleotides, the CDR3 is TGCGCCAGCAGCCAAGACGGGGCGGACAGGGAAGGCTACACCTTC.

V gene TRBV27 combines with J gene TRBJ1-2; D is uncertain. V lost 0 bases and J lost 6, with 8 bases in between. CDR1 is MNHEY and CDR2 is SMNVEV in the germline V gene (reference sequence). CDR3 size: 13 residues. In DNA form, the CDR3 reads TGTGCCAGCAGTTTATCGGGATTCCATGGCTACACCTTC. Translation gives CASSLSGFHGYTF.

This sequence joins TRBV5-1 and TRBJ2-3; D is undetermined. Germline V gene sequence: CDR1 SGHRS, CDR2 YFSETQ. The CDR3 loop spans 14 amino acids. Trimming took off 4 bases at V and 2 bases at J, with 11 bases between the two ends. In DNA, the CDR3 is TGCGCCAGCAGCCCCTGGTTAATCACAGATACGCAGTATTTT. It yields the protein CASSPWLITDTQYF. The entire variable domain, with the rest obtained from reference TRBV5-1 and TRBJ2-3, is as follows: KAGVTQTPRYLIKTRGQQVTLSCSPISGHRSVSWYQQTPGQGLQFLFEYFSETQRNKGNFPGRFSGRQFSNSRSEMNVSTLELGDSALYLCASSPWLITDTQYFGPGTRLTVL.

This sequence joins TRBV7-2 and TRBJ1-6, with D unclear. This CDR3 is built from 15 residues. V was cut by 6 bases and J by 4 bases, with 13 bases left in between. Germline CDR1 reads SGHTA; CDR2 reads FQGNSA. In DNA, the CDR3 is TGTGCCAGCAGGCCACCGGGGTTTTATAATTCACCCCTCCACTTT. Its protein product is CASRPPGFYNSPLHF. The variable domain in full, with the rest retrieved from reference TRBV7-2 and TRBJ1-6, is GAGVSQSPSNKVTEKGKDVELRCDPISGHTALYWYRQSLGQGLEFLIYFQGNSAPDKSGLPSDRFSAERTGGSVSTLTIQRTQQEDSAVYLCASRPPGFYNSPLHFGNGTRLTVT.

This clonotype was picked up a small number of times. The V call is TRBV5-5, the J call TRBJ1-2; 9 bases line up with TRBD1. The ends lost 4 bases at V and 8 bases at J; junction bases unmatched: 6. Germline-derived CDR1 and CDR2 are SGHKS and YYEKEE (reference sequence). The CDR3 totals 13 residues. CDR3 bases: TGTGCCAGCAGCCAACAGGGGGCCTTCGGCTACACCTTC. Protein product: CASSQQGAFGYTF.

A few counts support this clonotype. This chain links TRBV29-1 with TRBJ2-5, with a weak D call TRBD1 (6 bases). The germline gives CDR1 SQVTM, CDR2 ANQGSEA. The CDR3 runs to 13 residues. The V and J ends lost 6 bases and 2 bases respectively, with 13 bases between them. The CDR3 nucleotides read TGCAGCGTCTACGGGACATATCAAGAGACCCAGTACTTC. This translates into CSVYGTYQETQYF.

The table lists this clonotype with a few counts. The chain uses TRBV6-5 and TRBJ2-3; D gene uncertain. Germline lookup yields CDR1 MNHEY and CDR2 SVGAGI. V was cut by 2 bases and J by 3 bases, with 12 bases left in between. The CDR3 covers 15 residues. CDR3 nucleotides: TGTGCCAGCAGTTACGAAGGACGTACAACAGATACGCAGTATTTT. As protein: CASSYEGRTTDTQYF.

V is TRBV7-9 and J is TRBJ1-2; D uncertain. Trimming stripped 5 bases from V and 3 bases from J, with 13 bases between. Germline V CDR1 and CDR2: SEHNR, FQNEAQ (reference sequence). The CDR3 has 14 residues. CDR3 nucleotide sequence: TGTGCCAGCAGCCGGGTGGAGGGCCACTATGGCTACACCTTC. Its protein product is CASSRVEGHYGYTF.

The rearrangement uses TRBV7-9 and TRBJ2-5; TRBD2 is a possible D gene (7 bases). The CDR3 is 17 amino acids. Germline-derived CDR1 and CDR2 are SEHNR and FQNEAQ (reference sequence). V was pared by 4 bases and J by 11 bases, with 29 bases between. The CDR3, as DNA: TGTGCCAGCAGCTCGCCGGTTATAGGGGGGGTCGAGAATGAGCAGTACTTC. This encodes CASSSPVIGGVENEQYF.

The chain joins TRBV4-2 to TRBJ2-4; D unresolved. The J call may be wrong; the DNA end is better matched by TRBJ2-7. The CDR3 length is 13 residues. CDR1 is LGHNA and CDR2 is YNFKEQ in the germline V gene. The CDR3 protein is CASSPVGSNEQYF. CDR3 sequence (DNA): TGTGCCAGCAGCCCAGTCGGTAGCAACGAGCAGTACTTC.

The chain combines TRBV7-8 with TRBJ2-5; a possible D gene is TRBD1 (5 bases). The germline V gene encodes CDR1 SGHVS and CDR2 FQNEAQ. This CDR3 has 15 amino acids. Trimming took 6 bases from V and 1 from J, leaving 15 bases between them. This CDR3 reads CASSDNRRTQETQYF. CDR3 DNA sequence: TGTGCCAGCAGTGACAACAGGAGAACCCAAGAGACCCAGTACTTC.

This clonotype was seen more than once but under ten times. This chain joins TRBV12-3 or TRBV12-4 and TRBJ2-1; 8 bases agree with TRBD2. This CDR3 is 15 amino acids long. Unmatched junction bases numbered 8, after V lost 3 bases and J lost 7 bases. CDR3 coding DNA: TGTGCCAGCAGTTTCATCGGGGGGGGGCGGAATGAGCAGTTCTTC. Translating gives CASSFIGGGRNEQFF.

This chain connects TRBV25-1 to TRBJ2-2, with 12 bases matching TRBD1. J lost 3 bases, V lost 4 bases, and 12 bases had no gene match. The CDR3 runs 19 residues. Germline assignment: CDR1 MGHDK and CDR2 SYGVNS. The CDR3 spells CASSGWGQGALRDTGELFF. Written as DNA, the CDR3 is TGTGCCAGCAGTGGATGGGGACAGGGGGCGTTGAGAGACACCGGGGAGCTGTTTTTT.

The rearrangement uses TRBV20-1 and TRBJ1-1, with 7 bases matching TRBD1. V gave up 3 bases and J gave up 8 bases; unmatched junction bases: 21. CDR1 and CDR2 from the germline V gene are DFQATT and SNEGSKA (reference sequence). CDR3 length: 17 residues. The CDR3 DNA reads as TGCAGTGCTAGCCCTGAGAACAGGGGAGAAGTGTTATACGAAGCTTTCTTT. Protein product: CSASPENRGEVLYEAFF.

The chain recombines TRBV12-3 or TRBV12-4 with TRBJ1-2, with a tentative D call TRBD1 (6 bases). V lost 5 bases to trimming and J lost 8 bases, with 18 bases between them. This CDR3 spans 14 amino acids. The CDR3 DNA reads TGTGCCAGCAGTCTCACGGGGGGGGCGCCCGGCTACACCTTC. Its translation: CASSLTGGAPGYTF.

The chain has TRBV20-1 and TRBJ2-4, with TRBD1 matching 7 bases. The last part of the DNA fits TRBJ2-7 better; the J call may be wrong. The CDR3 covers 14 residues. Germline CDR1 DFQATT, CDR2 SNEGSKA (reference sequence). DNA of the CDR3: TGCAGTGCTACCACAGGGGTAGGGGCCTACGAGCAGTACTTC. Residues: CSATTGVGAYEQYF.

The chain's CDR3 is CASSFEGAGRYSYEQYF. The CDR3 DNA sequence: TGCGCCAGCAGCTTTGAAGGAGCGGGTAGATACTCCTACGAGCAGTACTTC. The rearrangement uses TRBV5-1 and TRBJ2-7, with a tentative D call TRBD2 (6 bases). The germline CDR1 and CDR2 sequences are SGHRS and YFSETQ. The CDR3 is made up of 17 amino acids. V gave up 2 bases and J gave up 0 bases, with 18 bases separating them.

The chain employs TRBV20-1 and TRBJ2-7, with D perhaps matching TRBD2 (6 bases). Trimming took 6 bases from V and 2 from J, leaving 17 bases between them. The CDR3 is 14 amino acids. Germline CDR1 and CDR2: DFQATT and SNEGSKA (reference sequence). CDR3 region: CSANPRGGAYEQYF. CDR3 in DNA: TGCAGTGCGAACCCTAGGGGCGGGGCCTACGAGCAGTACTTC.

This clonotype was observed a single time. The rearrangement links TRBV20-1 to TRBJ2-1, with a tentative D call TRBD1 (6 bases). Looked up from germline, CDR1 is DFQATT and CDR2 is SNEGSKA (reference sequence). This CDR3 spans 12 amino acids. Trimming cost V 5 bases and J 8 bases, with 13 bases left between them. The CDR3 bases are TGCAGTGCTGCAGGGGATGGGGATGAGCAGTTCTTC. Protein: CSAAGDGDEQFF.

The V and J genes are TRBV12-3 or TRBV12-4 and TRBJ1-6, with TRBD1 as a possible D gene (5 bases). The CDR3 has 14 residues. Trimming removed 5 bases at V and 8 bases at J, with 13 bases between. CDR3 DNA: TGTGCCAGCAGTCTGGGACCCGAGGATTCACCCCTCCACTTT. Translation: CASSLGPEDSPLHF.

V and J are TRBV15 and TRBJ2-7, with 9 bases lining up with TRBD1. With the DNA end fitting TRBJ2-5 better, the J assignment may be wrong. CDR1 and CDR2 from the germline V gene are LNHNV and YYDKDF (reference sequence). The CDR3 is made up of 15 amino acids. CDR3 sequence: CATSMTTGGVETQYF. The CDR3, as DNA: TGTGCCACCAGCATGACCACAGGGGGCGTAGAGACCCAGTACTTC.

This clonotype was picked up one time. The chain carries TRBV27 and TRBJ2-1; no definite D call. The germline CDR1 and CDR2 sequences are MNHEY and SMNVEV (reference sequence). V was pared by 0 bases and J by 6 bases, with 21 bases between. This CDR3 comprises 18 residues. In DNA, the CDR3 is TGTGCCAGCAGTTTATCCCCAGGCCGTCTACAACACCTCAATGAGCAGTTCTTC. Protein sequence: CASSLSPGRLQHLNEQFF.